What follows are 20 T cell receptor beta chains derived from one specimen sequenced in a study of CD8+ T cells in alopecia areata. Treatment denoted: oral pan-JAK inhibitor, 5-10 mg twice daily. Extraction and reverse transcription of RNA yielded cDNA as the sequencing template. The data were produced by immunoSEQ multiplex PCR, yet TCRdb's version contains in-frame clones alone and is incomplete. The table includes fewer than 250,000 clones, about three fifths detected once. The sequences come from CD4+ T cells sorted from blood, collected at week 4, from a patient treated with tofacitinib. The receptors shown here come from a human donor with alopecia areata.

This chain connects TRBV4-2 to TRBJ1-5, with 8 nucleotides matching TRBD1. Germline assignment: CDR1 LGHNA and CDR2 YNFKEQ. The CDR3 has 19 residues. The junction had 11 bases not matched to a gene; V was cut back by 0 bases and J by 1 base. CDR3: CASSQDREQGGLSNQPQHF. The CDR3 coding sequence is TGTGCCAGCAGCCAAGACCGGGAACAGGGGGGTTTAAGCAATCAGCCCCAGCATTTT.

J is TRBJ1-4 and V is TRBV29-1; a possible D gene is TRBD1 (5 bases). The V end was cut by 7 bases, the J end by 5 bases, with 17 bases between. Per the germline V gene, CDR1 is SQVTM and CDR2 is ANQGSEA. CDR3 length equals 14 residues. In DNA, the CDR3 is TGCAGCGCATACCACCGGGGCCGGAATGAAAAACTGTTTTTT. Its translation: CSAYHRGRNEKLFF.

This chain uses TRBV4-3 with TRBJ1-3, with no clear D. CDR1 and CDR2 (germline): LGHNA, YSLEER. The CDR3 loop spans 13 amino acids. V was shortened by 1 base and J by 1 base, with 2 bases between the two germline ends. The CDR3 here is CASSQVSGNTIYF. As DNA, the CDR3 is TGCGCCAGCAGCCAAGTATCTGGAAACACCATATATTTT.

This clone was counted between two and nine times. This chain joins TRBV18 and TRBJ1-2; no clear D gene. V lost 2 bases and J lost 4, with 8 bases in between. Germline-derived CDR1 and CDR2 are KGHSH and LQKENI. CDR3 size: 13 residues. This CDR3 reads CASSPGDGYGYTF. In nucleotides, the CDR3 is TGTGCCAGCTCACCAGGGGATGGCTATGGCTACACCTTC.

CDR3 protein: CASSLDTSGSKTQYF. CDR3 coding DNA: TGCGCCAGCAGCTTGGACACTAGCGGTAGCAAGACCCAGTACTTC. The chain couples TRBV5-1 to TRBJ2-5; TRBD2 matches at 8 bases. The CDR3 spans 15 residues. Germline CDR1 SGHRS, CDR2 YFSETQ. The V gene end was trimmed by 0 bases and the J gene end by 6 bases; junction bases not matched to a gene: 7.

The chain is built from TRBV7-9 and TRBJ2-3; D not resolved. Germline CDR1 is SEHNR and CDR2 is FQNEAQ (reference sequence). V was pared by 5 bases and J by 8 bases, with 11 bases between. CDR3 size: 12 residues. The CDR3 loop reads CASSPPGPTQYF. CDR3 sequence (DNA): TGTGCCAGCAGCCCCCCCGGCCCTACGCAGTATTTT.

V gene TRBV2 combines with J gene TRBJ2-3; TRBD2 might be the D (5 bases). Deletions cut 4 bases from V and 6 bases from J, with 5 bases between. The CDR3 runs 11 residues. From germline, CDR1 is SNHLY and CDR2 FYNNEI. The DNA of the CDR3 is TGTGCCAGCAGTGGGAGGGATACGCAGTATTTT. Translating it yields CASSGRDTQYF.

Only a few counts were recorded for this clone. The chain couples TRBV7-2 to TRBJ2-3, with TRBD2 as a possible D gene (6 bases). CDR3 size: 15 residues. Trimming pared 2 bases from V and 1 base from J, leaving 10 bases between. Germline CDR1 SGHTA, CDR2 FQGNSA. The CDR3 DNA reads as TGTGCCAGCAGCTTACGGCGGGGACGCACAGATACGCAGTATTTT. It specifies CASSLRRGRTDTQYF.

The V call is TRBV4-3, the J call TRBJ2-7; D is unclear. Trimming pared 5 bases from V and 2 bases from J, leaving 16 bases between. Germline V gene lookup returns CDR1 LGHNA and CDR2 YSLEER. The CDR3 loop spans 15 amino acids. In DNA form, the CDR3 reads TGCGCCAGCAGCTACTCGCCGAACGGGCCCTACGAGCAGTACTTC. Translation gives CASSYSPNGPYEQYF.

V usage is TRBV11-2 and J usage is TRBJ2-5; D is unclear. The germline V gene has CDR1 SGHAT and CDR2 FQNNGV. With 1 base removed from V and 5 bases from J, the gap between germline ends came to 11 bases. This CDR3 is 14 amino acids long. The CDR3 is CASSLGGLRETQYF. DNA for the CDR3: TGTGCCAGCAGCTTAGGGGGTTTGAGGGAGACCCAGTACTTC.

This clone came up a few times. V gene TRBV5-6 combines with J gene TRBJ1-2; D gene ambiguous. Germline V gene data show CDR1 as SGHDT and CDR2 as YYEEEE. The CDR3 sequence is 16 residues long. Between the trimmed V and J ends, which lost 5 bases and 7 bases, there was a span of 24 bases. CDR3 residues: CASSHPAQATVGGYTF. The CDR3 bases are TGTGCCAGCAGTCATCCCGCCCAGGCGACCGTCGGTGGCTACACCTTC.

The CDR3 DNA sequence: TGTGCCAGCAGCCTCTTGTGGGCAAGGGACACTGAAGCTTTCTTT. Its protein product is CASSLLWARDTEAFF. This chain links TRBV11-2 with TRBJ1-1; D is unresolved. Germline CDR1 SGHAT, CDR2 FQNNGV. The CDR3 is 15 amino acids. The ends were cut back, 5 bases at V and 3 bases at J, with 16 bases in the middle.

V usage is TRBV30 and J usage is TRBJ2-5, with 7 bases matching TRBD1. CDR3 length equals 15 residues. Germline CDR1 is GTSNPN and CDR2 is SVGIG (reference sequence). The ends lost 7 bases at V and 4 bases at J; junction bases unmatched: 15. The CDR3 DNA reads as TGTGCCTCACAGGGGCTCGGCAATTGGGGAGAGACCCAGTACTTC. It yields the protein CASQGLGNWGETQYF.

V usage is TRBV30 and J usage is TRBJ1-6; D not certain. V lost 3 bases to trimming and J lost 0 bases, with 9 bases between them. CDR3 length: 15 amino acids. Germline CDR1 GTSNPN, CDR2 SVGIG (reference sequence). CDR3 sequence (DNA): TGTGCCTGGAGCCTCGGGAGCTCCTATAATTCACCCCTCCACTTT. Translation gives CAWSLGSSYNSPLHF.

V and J are TRBV7-2 and TRBJ2-1, with 10 positions matching TRBD2. The CDR3 runs 16 residues. CDR1 is SGHTA, CDR2 FQGNSA, per germline. V gave up 5 bases and J gave up 5 bases; unmatched junction bases: 9. CDR3 sequence reads: CASSLLSGGPHNEQFF. In DNA form, the CDR3 reads TGTGCCAGCAGCCTACTTAGCGGGGGGCCCCACAATGAGCAGTTCTTC.

The chain combines TRBV14 with TRBJ2-7; D is unresolved. Germline-derived CDR1 and CDR2 are SGHDN and FVKESK. The CDR3 is made up of 12 amino acids. Trimming took off 1 base at V and 4 bases at J, with 5 bases between the two ends. The CDR3 nucleotides read TGTGCCAGCAGCCAAGTCCCTTACGAGCAGTACTTC. Protein: CASSQVPYEQYF.

The chain couples TRBV5-1 to TRBJ1-4; 9 nucleotides align to TRBD1. Germline-derived CDR1 and CDR2 are SGHRS and YFSETQ. The length of the CDR3 is 13 residues. The V gene end was trimmed by 7 bases and the J gene end by 5 bases; junction bases not matched to a gene: 3. CDR3 loop: CASSGTGNEKLFF. CDR3 in DNA: TGCGCCAGCTCCGGGACAGGGAATGAAAAACTGTTTTTT.

The rearrangement joins TRBV19 to TRBJ2-5; no firm D call. CDR1 and CDR2 from the germline V gene are LNHDA and SQIVND (reference sequence). CDR3 length: 14 residues. V lost 6 bases, J lost 5 bases, and 16 bases lay in between. The DNA of the CDR3 is TGTGCCAGTAGCACCGCACCCCCCCGCGAGACCCAGTACTTC. It yields the protein CASSTAPPRETQYF.

In its sample, this clone was seen a few times. Different DNA sequences within this sample yield the same CDR3. The rearrangement joins TRBV5-1 to TRBJ2-3, with D unresolved. Germline V gene lookup returns CDR1 SGHRS and CDR2 YFSETQ. This CDR3 has 14 amino acids. V dropped 3 bases and J dropped 3 bases, with 11 bases sitting between them. CDR3 amino acids: CASSSGTPTDTQYF. The CDR3, as DNA: TGCGCCAGCAGCTCCGGTACTCCGACAGATACGCAGTATTTT.

The rearrangement uses TRBV11-3 and TRBJ2-2; D possibly corresponds to TRBD2 (5 bases). Looked up from germline, CDR1 is SGHNT and CDR2 is YENEEA. Deletions cut 0 bases from V and 6 bases from J, with 8 bases between. The CDR3 sequence is 14 residues long. This CDR3 reads CASSLDRGSGELFF. The CDR3 DNA is TGTGCCAGCAGCTTAGATCGGGGTTCCGGGGAGCTGTTTTTT. Supplemented by reference TRBV11-3 and TRBJ2-2, the full variable domain reads EAGVVQSPRYKIIEKKQPVAFWCNPISGHNTLYWYLQNLGQGPELLIRYENEEAVDDSQLPKDRFSAERLKGVDSTLKIQPAELGDSAVYLCASSLDRGSGELFFGEGSRLTVL.